Included here is one T cell receptor beta chain sequence, with context. Its antigen is unknown. Per-base quality was not reported, and no clone a single base away is much larger than it. The data stem from a study of cytomegalovirus exposure and HLA in healthy donors (dated by TCRdb to 2016 to 2017). Regarding the research as a whole: An earlier analysis of under 600 of the donors reported 250 to 300 Gb of sequence data and about 100 million unique TCR beta sequences from roughly 180 million T cells. An early release that covered several hundred HLA-typed donors contained 300 to 350 gigabases of sequencing data and 75 million to 100 million unique TCR sequences. Of the 300 to 450 genotyped donors, 65% to 90% were placed in the genetic ancestry cluster associated with self-reported Caucasian donors. The aim of the study was to test whether cataloging public T cell receptors could identify signatures of past pathogen exposure. The study used immunosequencing to profile the T cell repertoires of 666 subjects and linked those repertoires to cytomegalovirus serostatus. In addition to the first cohort of roughly 670 subjects, a separate validation cohort of under 150 different subjects was used. The study combined high-throughput TCR immunosequencing, statistical association of individual TCRs with disease status, and machine learning to predict cytomegalovirus infection status. To study patterns of TCR occurrence, a later analysis re-analyzed previously published TCR beta repertoires from around 700 donors and added high-resolution HLA genotyping. Rather than drawing on any new phenotypic data, the later analysis identified candidate immune exposures from TCR beta sequences and the way those sequences occurred across donors. An earlier analysis of 587 of the donors used high-throughput TCR beta sequencing to judge whether each TCR beta V gene segment behaved as functional or pseudogenic. Donor age, sex, ethnicity and CMV serostatus were compiled together with the repertoire data. In a later genetic analysis, genome-wide SNP genotypes for about 65% of the roughly 700 donors were used, and that subset was treated as a discovery cohort. Every discovery cohort repertoire had been produced on one sequencing platform. HLA typing covered class I and class II loci at four-digit resolution. The number of donors typed differed by locus, with 629-630 for A, B, C, DRB1 and DQB1, around 520 for DQA1, 600 to 610 for DPA1, and around 460 for DPB1. Because of strong linkage in the cohort, roughly five DR-DQ haplotypes were treated as single units for association and clustering. On average, roughly 240,000 unique TCR beta nucleotide sequences were sequenced per donor among 398 genotyped donors of the cohort, with 15% to 20% of those sequences being non-productive. What the work shows at the level of the full study, not this receptor alone: In a later analysis, several top co-occurrence clusters were reported to appear linked to parvovirus B19, influenza, CMV and Epstein-Barr virus. The study gave a list of some 150 TCR beta chains associated with cytomegalovirus. Because HLA typing was unavailable for some donors at each locus, only the typed subset was used in association tests. At a false discovery rate of 0.05, a later analysis linked 15,000 to 20,000 TCR beta sequences to specific HLA alleles. In vitro tests confirmed that three of the cytomegalovirus-associated TCR beta chains recognize cytomegalovirus antigens. Linkage disequilibrium might explain the correlated functional status among segregating V segments, but an unknown experimental factor could not be excluded. The cohort was sequenced for TCR beta chains only, and without alpha or paired-chain data the features that could be detected were limited. The only immune exposure information available for the cohort was CMV serostatus. Approximately 18 rarely observed V segments, including chromosome 9 orphons, were excluded from the earlier analysis of several hundred of the donors because counts were too low. Most TCR sequences were observed very rarely across donors, whereas some public TCRs were present in many individuals. A later analysis found that HLA-associated TCR beta chains were more clonally expanded and had lower generation probabilities than equally common non-associated chains. The 87-base-pair reads could not distinguish some IMGT-functional V segments, including TRBV6-2 and TRBV6-3, so those segments were excluded. The classifier was reported to diagnose cytomegalovirus status with high specificity and sensitivity in both the original and validation cohorts. In a later analysis, most CMV-associated TCR beta chains were found to appear HLA-restricted, with HLA associations seemingly driven largely by CMV exposure. A later genetic analysis associated a missense DCLRE1C variant with V-gene and J-gene trimming of TCR beta chains, and an independent cohort replicated the association. In an earlier analysis of around 500 of the donors, most TCR beta V segments appeared in productive rearrangements about 87% or about 30% of the time, broadly matching IMGT annotations. A later analysis found that TCR association rates varied across HLA loci, with DRB1 alleles showing the most associated TCRs and HLA-C alleles the fewest. Strong co-occurrence of HLA alleles, especially DR and DQ, made assigning TCR associations to individual alleles difficult. A cluster of highly shared sequence variants was judged likely to represent a technical artifact of the sequencing pipeline. A further reported finding was that TCR beta sequences accurately predicted the HLA-A and HLA-B alleles for most subjects in the first cohort. A later genetic analysis reported fewer N-insertions in productive TCRs among donors in an Asian-associated ancestry cluster than the roughly 720-donor mean. The presence/absence analyses assumed that sequencing depth was roughly uniform across donors, and that assumption may not be true. According to the authors, the approach could potentially be generalized to other disease states and immunological phenotypes.

The cohort consisted of 600 to 700 healthy bone marrow donors. At the time of sampling, every cohort member was nominally healthy, though immune exposures that went unrecorded were likely present. The donor was CMV seronegative and belonged to the group of 320 or so seronegative cohort members. Every donor gave a peripheral blood sample, and the peripheral blood mononuclear cells from that sample were used for TCR beta sequencing. The Qiagen DNeasy Blood Extraction Kit was used to extract genomic DNA from the blood cell samples. Library preparation used the immunoSEQ multiplex PCR assay. For the multiplex PCR, a mixture combining 60 forward primers for TCR Vbeta segments and 13 reverse primers for TCR Jbeta segments was used. Amplification of the CDR3 region of rearranged TCR beta genes was performed with a multiplex PCR assay on genomic DNA. The amplified TCR beta libraries were sequenced on the Illumina HiSeq System as 87-base-pair reads. The published analysis was carried out like this. A later analysis counted around 72 million unique TCR beta chains across the 666 repertoires, and around 9.9 million of these chains were shared by at least two donors. Raw reads were error-corrected and collapsed into unique sequences with a nearest-neighbor algorithm that merged closely related sequences to remove PCR and sequencing errors. Alignment of CDR3 sequences to IMGT reference sequences was used to assign V, D and J gene segments. For a sequence to be retained, a match of at least six nucleotides was required to both a V gene segment and a J gene segment. Rearrangements were classified as productive when the CDR3 lacked stop codons and remained in frame with V and J, and all other rearrangements were classified as non-productive. Following IMGT convention, CDR3 was defined as the stretch from the second conserved V-encoded cysteine to the conserved J-encoded phenylalanine. The earlier analysis of a few hundred of the donors excluded sequences that lacked an unambiguous match to a single V gene segment. In an earlier analysis of more than 500 of the donors, a V segment was called functional when productive rearrangements were above 56.7%, and segregating when the standard deviation between donors exceeded 5%. A statistical classification framework was built for diagnosing cytomegalovirus status from the catalog of TCR beta chain sequences. A later analysis assigned V and J genes by comparing TCR nucleotide sequences with IMGT/GENE-DB human TR gene sequences. A later analysis assigned CDR3 sequences and most-parsimonious VDJ recombination scenarios with the TCRdist pipeline. In a later analysis, each TCR beta chain was defined by its CDR3 amino acid sequence together with its V-gene family, and reads lacking a unique V-gene family were excluded. As a way to deal with suspected cross-contamination and a sequencing artifact, a later analysis dropped 450 to 600 nucleotide sequences that were highly shared and had low generation probability. A later analysis calculated a clonal expansion index for each public chain from normalized within-repertoire ranks of inferred template counts. A later analysis computed generation probabilities with a VDJ recombination model fitted to out-of-frame rearrangements, and checked the results against IGoR. A later analysis scored TCR-TCR, TCR-HLA and TCR-CMV co-occurrence with hypergeometric tests, applying a repertoire-size bias correction to TCR pairs. A later analysis estimated false discovery rates by permuting HLA or CMV assignments 20 times. In a later analysis, co-occurring TCRs were grouped using DBSCAN, with TCRdist sequence similarity added in when clustering inside HLA-allele-positive subsets. Repertoires with fewer than 30,000 or more than 120,000 public chains, plus five repertoires with anomalous nucleotide sharing, were excluded from co-occurrence clustering. TCRdb holds this immuneACCESS table with in-frame rearrangements only. Some clones are missing; in checked studies, unresolved V genes explain under half, and the rest has no known cause. V and J calls and clone size follow that table, whereas D and trimming were derived from the DNA. The sample table contains roughly 160,000 clones; only one count was recorded for about four fifths of them. Of the sample, about 1% is held by the ten largest clones.

V and J lose 3 bases and 0 bases, and a span of 10 bases separates them. Taken from the germline V gene, the CDR1 and CDR2 loops are SGHRS and YFSETQ. Including the terminal cysteine and phenylalanine, the CDR3 comprises 14 residues. Just CDR3 DNA is preserved here, 42 bases in frame from base 1. The sample consisted of PBMCs. This clonotype was sampled from a young man in good health and CMV-seronegative. Rearrangement joined TRBV5-1 to TRBJ2-7; possibly the D gene is TRBD2, per 5 matching bases. The CDR3 region: CASSSTAGSYEQYF. The nucleotide sequence is given as TGCGCCAGCAGCTCGACGGCGGGCTCCTACGAGCAGTACTTC.